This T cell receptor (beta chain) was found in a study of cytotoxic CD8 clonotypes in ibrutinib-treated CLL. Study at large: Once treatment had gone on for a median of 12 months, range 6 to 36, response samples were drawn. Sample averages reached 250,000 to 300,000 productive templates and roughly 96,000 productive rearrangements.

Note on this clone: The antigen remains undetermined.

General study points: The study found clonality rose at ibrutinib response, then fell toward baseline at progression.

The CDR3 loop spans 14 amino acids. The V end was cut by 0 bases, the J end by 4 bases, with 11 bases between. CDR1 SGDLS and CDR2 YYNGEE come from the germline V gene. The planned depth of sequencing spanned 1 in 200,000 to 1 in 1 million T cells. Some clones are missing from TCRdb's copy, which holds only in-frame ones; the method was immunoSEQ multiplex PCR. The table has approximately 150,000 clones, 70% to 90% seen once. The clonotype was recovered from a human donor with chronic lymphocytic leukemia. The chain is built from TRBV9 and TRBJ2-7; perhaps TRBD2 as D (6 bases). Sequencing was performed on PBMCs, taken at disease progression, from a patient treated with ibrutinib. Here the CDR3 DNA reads TGTGCCAGCAGCGTAGATACGGGAGTGTACGAGCAGTACTTC. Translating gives CASSVDTGVYEQYF.